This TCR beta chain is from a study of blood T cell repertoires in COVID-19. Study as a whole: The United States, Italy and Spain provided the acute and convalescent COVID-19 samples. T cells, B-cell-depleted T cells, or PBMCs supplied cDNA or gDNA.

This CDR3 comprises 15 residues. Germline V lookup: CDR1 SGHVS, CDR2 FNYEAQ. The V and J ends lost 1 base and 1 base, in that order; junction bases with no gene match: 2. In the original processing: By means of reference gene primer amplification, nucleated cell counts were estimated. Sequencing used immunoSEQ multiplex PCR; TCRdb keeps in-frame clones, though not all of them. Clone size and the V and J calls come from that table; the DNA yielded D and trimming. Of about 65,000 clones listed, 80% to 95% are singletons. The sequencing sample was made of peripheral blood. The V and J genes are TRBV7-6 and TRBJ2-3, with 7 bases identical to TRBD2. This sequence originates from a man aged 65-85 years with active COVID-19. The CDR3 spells CASSLVAGGTDTQYF. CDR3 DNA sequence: TGTGCCAGCAGCTTAGTGGCGGGGGGCACAGATACGCAGTATTTT.